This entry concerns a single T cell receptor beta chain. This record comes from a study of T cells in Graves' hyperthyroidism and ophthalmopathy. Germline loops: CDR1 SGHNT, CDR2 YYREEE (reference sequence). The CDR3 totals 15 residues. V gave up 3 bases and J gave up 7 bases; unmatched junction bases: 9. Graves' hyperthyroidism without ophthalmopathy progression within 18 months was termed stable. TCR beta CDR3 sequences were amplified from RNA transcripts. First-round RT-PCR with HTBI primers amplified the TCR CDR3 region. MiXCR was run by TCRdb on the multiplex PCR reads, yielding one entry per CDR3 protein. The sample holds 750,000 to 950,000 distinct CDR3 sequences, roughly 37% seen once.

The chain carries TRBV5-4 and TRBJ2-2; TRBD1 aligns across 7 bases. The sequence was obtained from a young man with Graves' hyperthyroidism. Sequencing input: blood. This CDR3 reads CASSSGQVPSGELFF. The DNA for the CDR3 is TGTGCCAGCAGCTCCGGACAGGTCCCTAGCGGGGAGCTGTTTTTT.